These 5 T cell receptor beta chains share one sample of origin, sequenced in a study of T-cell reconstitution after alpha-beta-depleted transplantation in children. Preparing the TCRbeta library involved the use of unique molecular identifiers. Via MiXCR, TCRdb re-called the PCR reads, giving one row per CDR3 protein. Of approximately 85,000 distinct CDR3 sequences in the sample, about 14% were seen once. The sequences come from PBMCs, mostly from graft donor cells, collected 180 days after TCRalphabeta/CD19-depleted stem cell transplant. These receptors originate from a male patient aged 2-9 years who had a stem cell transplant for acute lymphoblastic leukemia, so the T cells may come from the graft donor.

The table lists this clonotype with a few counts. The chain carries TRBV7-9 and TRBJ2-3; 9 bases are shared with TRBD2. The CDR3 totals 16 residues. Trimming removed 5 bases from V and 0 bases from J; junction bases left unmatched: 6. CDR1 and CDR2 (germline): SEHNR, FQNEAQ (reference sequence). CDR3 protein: CASSPRTSASTDTQYF. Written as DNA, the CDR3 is TGTGCCAGCAGCCCTCGGACTAGCGCAAGCACAGATACGCAGTATTTT.

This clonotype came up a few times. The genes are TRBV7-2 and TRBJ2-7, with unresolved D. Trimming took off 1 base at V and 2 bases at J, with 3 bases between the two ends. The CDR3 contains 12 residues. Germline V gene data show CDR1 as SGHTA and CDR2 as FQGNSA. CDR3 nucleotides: TGTGCCAGCAGCTTAGAACCCTACGAGCAGTACTTC. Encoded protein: CASSLEPYEQYF.

The CDR3 sequence is CASSLEGPDTQYF. The CDR3 region has the DNA TGTGCCAGCAGCTTAGAGGGCCCAGATACGCAGTATTTT. This rearrangement joins TRBV7-8 to TRBJ2-3; D unresolved. The CDR3 spans 13 residues. Germline V CDR1 and CDR2: SGHVS, FQNEAQ. V was clipped by 1 base and J by 4 bases, with 6 bases between them.

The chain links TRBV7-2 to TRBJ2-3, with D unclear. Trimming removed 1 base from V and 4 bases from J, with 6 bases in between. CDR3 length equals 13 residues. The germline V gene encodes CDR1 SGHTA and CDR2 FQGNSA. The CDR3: CASSLVGPDTQYF. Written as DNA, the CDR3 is TGTGCCAGCAGCTTAGTTGGGCCAGATACGCAGTATTTT. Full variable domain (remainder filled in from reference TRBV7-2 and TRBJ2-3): GAGVSQSPSNKVTEKGKDVELRCDPISGHTALYWYRQSLGQGLEFLIYFQGNSAPDKSGLPSDRFSAERTGGSVSTLTIQRTQQEDSAVYLCASSLVGPDTQYFGPGTRLTVL.

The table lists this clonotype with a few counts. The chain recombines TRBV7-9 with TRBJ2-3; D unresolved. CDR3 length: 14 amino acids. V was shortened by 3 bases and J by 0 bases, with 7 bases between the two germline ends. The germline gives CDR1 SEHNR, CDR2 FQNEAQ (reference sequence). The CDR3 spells CASSFIGSTDTQYF. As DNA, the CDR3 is TGTGCCAGCAGCTTTATCGGGAGCACAGATACGCAGTATTTT.